These 7 T cell receptor beta chains were all obtained from the same sample, sequenced in a study of blood T cells in healthy people across ages. The second PCR ran roughly 6 to 12 cycles with a sample-barcoded 5' primer and J-beta primers. Each CDR3 protein gets one entry after TCRdb re-called the 5' RACE reads with MiXCR. Of 920,000 or so distinct CDR3 sequences in the sample, more than 40% were seen once. The sequenced sample consisted of blood. The receptors were gathered from a woman in her sixties or seventies in good health.

This clonotype was observed a handful of times. The chain couples TRBV6-5 to TRBJ2-1; a weak D match, TRBD1 (6 bases). Germline CDR1 reads MNHEY; CDR2 reads SVGAGI. This CDR3 contains 15 residues. V was shortened by 5 bases and J by 7 bases, with 18 bases between the two germline ends. CDR3: CASSPQGFGVNEQFF. DNA for the CDR3: TGTGCCAGCAGTCCCCAGGGGTTTGGGGTAAATGAGCAGTTCTTC.

This clonotype was counted only a few times. The chain recombines TRBV7-6 with TRBJ1-1; D ambiguous. CDR3 length: 13 residues. Germline CDR1 reads SGHVS; CDR2 reads FNYEAQ. The ends were cut back, 6 bases at V and 0 bases at J, with 8 bases in the middle. CDR3 in amino acids: CASSSILNTEAFF. The CDR3 DNA follows: TGTGCCAGCAGTTCAATATTGAACACTGAAGCTTTCTTT. Full variable domain (rest looked up from reference TRBV7-6 and TRBJ1-1): GAGVSQSPRYKVTKRGQDVALRCDPISGHVSLYWYRQALGQGPEFLTYFNYEAQQDKSGLPNDRFSAERPEGSISTLTIQRTEQRDSAMYRCASSSILNTEAFFGQGTRLTVV.

This clonotype showed up just a few times. The CDR3 nucleotides are TGCGCCAGCAGCTTTTCCGGGGGTGACACCGGGGAGCTGTTTTTT. It translates to CASSFSGGDTGELFF. The V call is TRBV5-1, the J call TRBJ2-2; D perhaps matches TRBD2 (6 bases). There are 15 residues in the CDR3. CDR1 and CDR2 from the germline V gene are SGHRS and YFSETQ. Trimming stripped 2 bases from V and 3 bases from J, with 11 bases between.

The sample holds a few counts of this clonotype. A much larger clonotype is one base distant, so this may be a read error. The chain combines TRBV6-6 with TRBJ2-5; D is uncertain. Trimming pared 6 bases from V and 11 bases from J, leaving 13 bases between. The CDR3 is made up of 11 amino acids. Germline V gives CDR1 MNHNY, CDR2 SVGAGI (reference sequence). The CDR3 nucleotides read TGTGCCAGCAGCCGTAACAATGAGCAGTACTTC. Amino acid sequence: CASSRNNEQYF.

The chain couples TRBV7-9 to TRBJ1-1; D ambiguous. The germline gives CDR1 SEHNR, CDR2 FQNEAQ (reference sequence). V was cut by 5 bases and J by 1 base, with 11 bases left in between. The CDR3 contains 14 residues. The CDR3 DNA follows: TGTGCCAGCAGCCCCTCCGACGGGAACACTGAAGCTTTCTTT. Translating gives CASSPSDGNTEAFF. Full variable domain (remainder filled in from reference TRBV7-9 and TRBJ1-1): DTGVSQNPRHKITKRGQNVTFRCDPISEHNRLYWYRQTLGQGPEFLTYFQNEAQLEKSRLLSDRFSAERPKGSFSTLEIQRTEQGDSAMYLCASSPSDGNTEAFFGQGTRLTVV.

The CDR3 reads CSVRAWVGELFF. The CDR3 DNA sequence: TGCAGCGTCCGAGCCTGGGTAGGGGAGCTGTTTTTT. This chain connects TRBV29-1 to TRBJ2-2; D uncertain. This CDR3 has 12 amino acids. The germline V gene encodes CDR1 SQVTM and CDR2 ANQGSEA. Trimming removed 6 bases at V and 8 bases at J, with 13 bases between.

As to this clonotype: A much larger clone differs from this one at a single base, so this may be a read error. This sequence joins TRBV15 and TRBJ2-3; D not certain. The CDR3 extends over 12 amino acids. Germline assignment: CDR1 LNHNV and CDR2 YYDKDF (reference sequence). V dropped 3 bases and J dropped 6 bases, with 7 bases sitting between them. CDR3 sequence reads: CATSSLRDTQYF. In DNA form, the CDR3 reads TGTGCCACCAGCAGTTTGAGGGATACGCAGTATTTT. Filled out from reference TRBV15 and TRBJ2-3, the complete variable domain reads DAMVIQNPRYQVTQFGKPVTLSCSQTLNHNVMYWYQQKSSQAPKLLFHYYDKDFNNEADTPDNFQSRRPNTSFCFLDIRSPGLGDTAMYLCATSSLRDTQYFGPGTRLTVL.